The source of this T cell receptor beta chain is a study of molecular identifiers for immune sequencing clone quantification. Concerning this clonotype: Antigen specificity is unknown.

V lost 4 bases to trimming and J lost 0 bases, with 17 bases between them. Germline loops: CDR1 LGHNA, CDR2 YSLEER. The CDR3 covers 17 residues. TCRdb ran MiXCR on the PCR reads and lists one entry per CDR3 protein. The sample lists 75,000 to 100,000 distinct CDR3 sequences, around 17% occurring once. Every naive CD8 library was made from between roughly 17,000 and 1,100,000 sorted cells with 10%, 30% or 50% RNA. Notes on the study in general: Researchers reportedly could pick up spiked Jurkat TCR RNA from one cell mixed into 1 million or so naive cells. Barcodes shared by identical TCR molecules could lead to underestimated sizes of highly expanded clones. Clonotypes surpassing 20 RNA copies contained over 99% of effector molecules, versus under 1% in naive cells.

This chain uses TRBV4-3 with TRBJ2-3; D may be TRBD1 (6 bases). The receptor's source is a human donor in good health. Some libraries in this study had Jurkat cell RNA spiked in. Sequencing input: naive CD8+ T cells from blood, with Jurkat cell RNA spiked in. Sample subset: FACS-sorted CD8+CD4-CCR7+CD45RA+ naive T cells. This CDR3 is CASSPNRVTTSTDTQYF. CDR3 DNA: TGCGCCAGCAGCCCCAACAGGGTTACCACTAGCACAGATACGCAGTATTTT.